This T cell receptor (beta chain) was identified in a study of identical twins. A universal primer site was created by template switching, with the cDNA bearing unique molecular identifiers. TCRdb re-called the 5' RACE reads with MiXCR, one entry per CDR3 protein. This table holds some 1,700,000 distinct CDR3 sequences, about 31% found once. Worth noting for this clonotype: Its cognate antigen is unknown.

Trimming left V 6 bases short and J 3 bases short, with 16 bases between. Germline CDR1 SQVTM, CDR2 ANQGSEA. The CDR3 is made up of 14 amino acids. Notes on the study in general: With monozygotic twins, out-of-frame TCR alpha sharing exceeded what models estimated.

Source material: cord blood. The V and J genes are TRBV29-1 and TRBJ2-3; perhaps TRBD2 as D (6 bases). This receptor was identified in a newborn girl in good health. Written as DNA, the CDR3 is TGCAGCGTACCCCGAGGGGCGGGGACAGATACGCAGTATTTT. Translation gives CSVPRGAGTDTQYF.